One sample yielded the 10 T cell receptor beta chains listed below, sequenced in a study of T cells in Graves' hyperthyroidism and ophthalmopathy. TCR beta CDR3 regions were amplified from RNA transcripts. The TCR CDR3 was amplified in a first-round RT-PCR using the HTBI primer set. TCRdb recomputed calls from the multiplex PCR reads with MiXCR, one row per CDR3 protein. This sample has 50,000 to 75,000 distinct CDR3 sequences, with 49% found just once. Sequenced: blood. The source of these receptors is a woman in her twenties or thirties with Graves' ophthalmopathy.

Ten or more counts support this clonotype. This sequence joins TRBV27 and TRBJ1-5; 8 nucleotides agree with TRBD1. The V gene end was trimmed by 5 bases and the J gene end by 1 base; junction bases not matched to a gene: 4. Germline CDR1 and CDR2: MNHEY and SMNVEV (reference sequence). The CDR3 has 15 residues. The CDR3 DNA reads as TGTGCCAGCAGTCCGGACAGGGTGAGCAATCAGCCCCAGCATTTT. Translation: CASSPDRVSNQPQHF.

This clonotype was seen more than once but under ten times. In nucleotides, the CDR3 is TGTGCCAGCAGCCCTACAGGGCAAAACACCATATATTTT. It is translated as CASSPTGQNTIYF. The chain carries TRBV3-1 and TRBJ1-3; D may be TRBD1 (6 bases). The germline V gene encodes CDR1 LGHDT and CDR2 YNNKEL (reference sequence). V lost 4 bases and J lost 6, with 10 bases in between. CDR3 length equals 13 residues.

This clonotype was seen repeatedly, ten times or more. V is TRBV20-1 and J is TRBJ2-4; 7 nucleotides align to TRBD1. The CDR3 is made up of 12 amino acids. In germline, CDR1 is DFQATT, CDR2 SNEGSKA (reference sequence). V shed 5 bases, J shed 6 bases, and the junction held 4 bases outside the gene matches. This CDR3 is CSAVRQGNIQYF. CDR3 bases: TGCAGTGCTGTAAGACAGGGAAACATTCAGTACTTC.

This clonotype was picked up many times. The CDR3 DNA reads as TGTGCCAGTAGAAAACAGACAGGGGGCGCGGACGCTGAAGCTTTCTTT. Amino acids: CASRKQTGGADAEAFF. J is TRBJ1-1 and V is TRBV19, with 10 bases fitting TRBD1. Germline V lookup: CDR1 LNHDA, CDR2 SQIVND (reference sequence). This CDR3 contains 16 residues. Unmatched junction bases numbered 13, after V lost 6 bases and J lost 6 bases. The whole variable domain, filled in from reference TRBV19 and TRBJ1-1, reads DGGITQSPKYLFRKEGQNVTLSCEQNLNHDAMYWYRQDPGQGLRLIYYSQIVNDFQKGDIAEGYSVSREKKESFPLTVTSAQKNPTAFYLCASRKQTGGADAEAFFGQGTRLTVV.

This clonotype was picked up many times. The chain has TRBV28 and TRBJ1-1; D gene unclear. Trimming pared 4 bases from V and 6 bases from J, leaving 6 bases between. The CDR3 length is 11 residues. The germline gives CDR1 MDHEN, CDR2 SYDVKM. The chain's CDR3 is CASSSGPEAFF. The CDR3 DNA reads as TGTGCCAGCAGTTCGGGCCCTGAAGCTTTCTTT.

The chain couples TRBV20-1 to TRBJ2-2; TRBD2 aligns across 15 bases. The V gene end was trimmed by 4 bases and the J gene end by 6 bases; junction bases not matched to a gene: 3. This CDR3 contains 15 residues. The germline V gene has CDR1 DFQATT and CDR2 SNEGSKA (reference sequence). The chain's CDR3 is CSAKGLAGGPGELFF. In nucleotides, the CDR3 is TGCAGTGCTAAGGGACTAGCGGGAGGTCCCGGGGAGCTGTTTTTT.

This clonotype occurred once. The rearrangement joins TRBV11-3 to TRBJ1-1, with D unclear. Germline V CDR1 and CDR2: SGHNT, YENEEA. V lost 5 bases, J lost 1 base, and 11 bases lay in between. The CDR3 consists of 14 residues. As DNA, the CDR3 is TGTGCCAGCAGCCCCCGGGCCTCGAACACTGAAGCTTTCTTT. It codes for CASSPRASNTEAFF.

The CDR3 is CASRAGAGYGQPQHF. The CDR3, as DNA: TGTGCCAGCAGAGCCGGGGCAGGGTACGGTCAGCCCCAGCATTTT. The chain carries TRBV5-5 and TRBJ1-5; possibly TRBD1 for D (5 bases). V was trimmed by 5 bases and J by 6 bases, leaving 18 bases between them. In germline, CDR1 is SGHKS, CDR2 YYEKEE (reference sequence). The CDR3 totals 15 residues.

The genes are TRBV6-2 or TRBV6-3 and TRBJ1-2, with D possibly matching TRBD1 (5 bases). The germline V gene encodes CDR1 MNHEY and CDR2 SVGEGT. This CDR3 is built from 14 residues. The V end was cut by 7 bases, the J end by 8 bases, with 20 bases between. The CDR3 reads CASTYRQVRWGYTF. For the CDR3, the DNA is TGTGCCAGCACCTACAGGCAGGTCCGCTGGGGCTACACCTTC.

There are many counts of this clonotype. The chain joins TRBV4-1 to TRBJ2-7; D is unclear. The CDR3 is made up of 11 amino acids. V was cut by 4 bases and J by 4 bases, with 5 bases left in between. Looked up from germline, CDR1 is MGHRA and CDR2 is YSYEKL. CDR3 DNA: TGCGCCAGCAGCCGGGGTTACGAGCAGTACTTC. It is translated as CASSRGYEQYF.